The TCR beta chain described here comes from a study of blood T cell repertoires in COVID-19 (dated by TCRdb to the early 2020s). In terms of the full investigation: Samples covering the acute and convalescent phases of COVID-19 were provided by collaborators in the United States, Italy and Spain. The prospective study material was composed of cDNA or gDNA derived from T cells, B-cell-depleted T cells, or PBMCs. Subjects who had been exposed to COVID-19, were actively infected with it, or had recovered from it provided the deeply sampled blood TCRbeta repertoires that made up the dataset. The repertoires were released in a freely available public database intended as a resource for research on the immune response to SARS-CoV-2. The samples were drawn from two sources: the first 160 participants of the ongoing ImmuneRACE study, and 950 to 1,500 subjects contributed by 6 global collaborators. A de-identified subject ID, COVID-19 status, age in years and sex were almost always included in the sample metadata. HLA class I and class II types, where available, came from metadata supplied by the sample provider rather than from assay-based typing.

Note on this clone: This receptor's antigen is unknown. Base qualities are not recorded, but no much larger clone differs from it by a single base.

Each collaborating institution followed its own protocols to collect whole blood in K2EDTA tubes. For TCRbeta analysis, collaborators shipped samples as frozen whole blood, isolated PBMCs, or DNA extracted from either of those sample types. TCRbeta CDR3 regions were amplified from genomic DNA using the immunoSEQ Assay, a bias-controlled multiplex PCR. The original pipeline was this. Within the assay, amplification of reference gene primers was used to estimate how many nucleated cells each sample contained. Sequence reads were collapsed and filtered to measure the absolute abundance of every unique TCRbeta CDR3 rearrangement. Productive Simpson clonality was computed per sample as the square root of Simpson's diversity index over productive rearrangements. Sourced from immuneACCESS, this table was stored by TCRdb with only in-frame sequences that have V and J called. A share of the clones is absent; for the studies checked, an unresolved V gene accounts for under half, and the remainder has no known explanation. The DNA gave D and trimming, while V, J and clone size come from that table. The sample yields just under 40,000 clones; about nine tenths were counted once. The ten largest clones represent 20% to 30% of the sample.

CDR1 LGHDT and CDR2 YNNKEL are derived from the germline V gene (reference sequence). Reading from cysteine to phenylalanine, the CDR3 counts 16 amino acids. Here the CDR3 DNA is all that survives: 48 bases in frame from base 1. The trim is 0 bases for V and 0 bases for J, with a gap of 9 bases between the germline ends. Overall study outcomes, separate from this receptor: The amount of clinical and demographic metadata varied by source and participant and was provided uncurated.

This TCR came from a man in his forties or fifties with active or convalescent COVID-19. Sequenced: peripheral blood. The chain links TRBV3-1 (or the pseudogene TRBV3-2) with TRBJ2-1; no D segment can be confidently identified. The DNA is TGTGCCAGCAGCCAAGAGGTCGAGAGCTCCTACAATGAGCAGTTCTTC. This is translated as CASSQEVESSYNEQFF.